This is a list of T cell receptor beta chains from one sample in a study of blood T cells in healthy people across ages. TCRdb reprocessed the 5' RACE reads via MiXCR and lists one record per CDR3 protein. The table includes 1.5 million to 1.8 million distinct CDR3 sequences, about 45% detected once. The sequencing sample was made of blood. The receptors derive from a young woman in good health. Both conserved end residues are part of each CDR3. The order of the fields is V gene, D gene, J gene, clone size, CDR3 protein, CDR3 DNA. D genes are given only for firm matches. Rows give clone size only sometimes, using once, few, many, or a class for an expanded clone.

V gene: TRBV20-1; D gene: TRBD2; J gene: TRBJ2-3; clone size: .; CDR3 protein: CSARDRLAGVEDTQYF; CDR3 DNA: TGCAGTGCTAGAGACCGACTAGCGGGAGTTGAAGATACGCAGTATTTT
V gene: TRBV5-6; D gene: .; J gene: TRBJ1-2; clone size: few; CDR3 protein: CASSWIDRNFNYGYTF; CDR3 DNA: TGTGCCAGCAGCTGGATAGACAGAAACTTTAACTATGGCTACACCTTC
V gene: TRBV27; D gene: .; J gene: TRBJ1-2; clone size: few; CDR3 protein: CASSARPPDGYTF; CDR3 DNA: TGTGCCAGCAGTGCTAGGCCCCCGGATGGCTACACCTTC
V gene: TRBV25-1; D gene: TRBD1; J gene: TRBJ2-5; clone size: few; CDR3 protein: CASSAGQSQETQYF; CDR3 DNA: TGTGCCAGCAGTGCGGGACAGTCCCAAGAGACCCAGTACTTC
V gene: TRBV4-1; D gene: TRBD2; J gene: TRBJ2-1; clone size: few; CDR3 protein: CASSPLAGVDNEQFF; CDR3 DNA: TGCGCCAGCAGCCCCCTAGCGGGGGTCGACAATGAGCAGTTCTTC
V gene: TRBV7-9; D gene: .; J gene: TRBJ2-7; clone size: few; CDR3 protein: CASSLVGFYEQYF; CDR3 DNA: TGTGCCAGCAGCTTAGTTGGATTCTACGAGCAGTACTTC
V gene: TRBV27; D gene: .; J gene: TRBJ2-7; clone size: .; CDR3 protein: CASSYGQGVKSYEQYF; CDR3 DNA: TGTGCCAGCAGTTACGGGCAGGGTGTGAAGTCCTACGAGCAGTACTTC
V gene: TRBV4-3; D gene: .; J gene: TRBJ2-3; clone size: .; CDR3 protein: CASSQILHDTQYF; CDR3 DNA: TGCGCCAGCAGCCAAATTCTACATGATACGCAGTATTTT
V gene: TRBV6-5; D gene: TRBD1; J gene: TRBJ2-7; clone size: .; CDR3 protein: CASSQGGFYNEQYF; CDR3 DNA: TGTGCCAGCTCACAGGGGGGATTCTACAATGAGCAGTACTTC
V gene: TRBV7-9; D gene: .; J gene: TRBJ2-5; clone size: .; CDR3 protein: CASRRDVQETQYF; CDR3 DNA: TGTGCCAGCCGCCGGGACGTACAAGAGACCCAGTACTTC
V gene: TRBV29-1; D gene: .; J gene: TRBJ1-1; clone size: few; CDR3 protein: CSVELGEAFF; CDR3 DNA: TGCAGCGTTGAACTGGGTGAAGCTTTCTTT
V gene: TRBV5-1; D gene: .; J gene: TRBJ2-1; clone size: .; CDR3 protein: CASSLGPQGFNEQFF; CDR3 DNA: TGCGCCAGCAGCTTGGGGCCCCAGGGGTTCAATGAGCAGTTCTTC
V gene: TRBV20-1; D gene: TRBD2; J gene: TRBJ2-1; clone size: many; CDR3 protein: CSASRTSGYNEQFF; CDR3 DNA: TGCAGTGCTAGCAGGACTAGCGGCTACAATGAGCAGTTCTTC
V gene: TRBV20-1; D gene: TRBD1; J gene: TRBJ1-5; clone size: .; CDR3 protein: CSAFTGGDQPQHF; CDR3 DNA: TGCAGTGCTTTTACAGGGGGCGATCAGCCCCAGCATTTT
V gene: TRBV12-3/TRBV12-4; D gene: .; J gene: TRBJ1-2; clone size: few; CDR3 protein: CASSPGHSLYGYTF; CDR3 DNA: TGTGCCAGCAGTCCCGGTCACTCGCTGTATGGCTACACCTTC
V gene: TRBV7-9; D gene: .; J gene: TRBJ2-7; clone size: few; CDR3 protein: CASSNRALMDEQYF; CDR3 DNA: TGTGCCAGCAGTAACAGGGCTCTTATGGACGAGCAGTACTTC
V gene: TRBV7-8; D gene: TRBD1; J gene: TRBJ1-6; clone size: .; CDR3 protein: CASKNYRGRVDSPLHF; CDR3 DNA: TGTGCCAGCAAGAACTACAGGGGGCGCGTGGATTCACCCCTCCACTTT
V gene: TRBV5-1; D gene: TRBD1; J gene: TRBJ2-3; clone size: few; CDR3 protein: CASSAGTGTHTDTQYF; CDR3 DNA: TGCGCCAGCAGCGCCGGGACAGGGACCCACACAGATACGCAGTATTTT
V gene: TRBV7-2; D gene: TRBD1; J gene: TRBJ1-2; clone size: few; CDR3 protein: CASSLAGGQGIEYGYTF; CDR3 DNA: TGTGCCAGCAGCTTAGCGGGGGGACAGGGAATAGAATATGGCTACACCTTC
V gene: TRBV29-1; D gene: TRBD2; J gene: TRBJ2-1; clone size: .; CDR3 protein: CSGGYGSGSDNEQFF; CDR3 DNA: TGCAGCGGAGGCTATGGTAGCGGGAGCGATAATGAGCAGTTCTTC
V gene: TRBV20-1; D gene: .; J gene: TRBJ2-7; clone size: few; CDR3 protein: CSAGTRPSYEQYF; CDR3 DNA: TGCAGCGCCGGGACTCGACCGTCCTACGAGCAGTACTTC
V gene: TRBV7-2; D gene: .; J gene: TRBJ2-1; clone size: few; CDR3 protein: CASIAGASDYNEQFF; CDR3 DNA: TGTGCCAGCATTGCGGGGGCATCCGACTACAATGAGCAGTTCTTC
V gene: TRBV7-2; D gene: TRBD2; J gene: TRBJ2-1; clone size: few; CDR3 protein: CASMTSGFNEQFF; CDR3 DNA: TGTGCCAGTATGACTAGCGGGTTCAATGAGCAGTTCTTC
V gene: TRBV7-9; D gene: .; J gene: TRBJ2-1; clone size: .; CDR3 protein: CASSFVGQAGEQFF; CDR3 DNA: TGTGCCAGCAGCTTCGTTGGTCAGGCCGGCGAGCAGTTCTTC
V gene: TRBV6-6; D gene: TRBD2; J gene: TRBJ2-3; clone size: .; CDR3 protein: CASRLTSGGFPDTQYF; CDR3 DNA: TGTGCCAGCAGACTCACTAGCGGGGGGTTCCCAGATACGCAGTATTTT
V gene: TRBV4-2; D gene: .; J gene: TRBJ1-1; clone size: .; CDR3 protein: CASSQVIGNTEAFF; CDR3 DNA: TGTGCCAGCAGCCAAGTGATTGGGAACACTGAAGCTTTCTTT
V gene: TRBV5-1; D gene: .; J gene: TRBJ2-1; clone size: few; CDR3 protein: CASSSSVRGEQFF; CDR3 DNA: TGCGCCAGCAGCTCCTCGGTACGTGGTGAGCAGTTCTTC
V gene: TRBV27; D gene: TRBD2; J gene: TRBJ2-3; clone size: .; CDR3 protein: CASSRTSVSSRDTQYF; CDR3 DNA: TGCGCCAGCAGTCGGACTAGCGTGTCTTCGAGAGATACGCAGTATTTT
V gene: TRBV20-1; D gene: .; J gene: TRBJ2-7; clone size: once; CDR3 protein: CSARRGGEDYEQYF; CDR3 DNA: TGCAGTGCTAGGCGAGGGGGGGAGGACTACGAGCAGTACTTC
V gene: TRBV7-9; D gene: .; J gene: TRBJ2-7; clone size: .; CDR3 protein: CASSFGQEYEQYF; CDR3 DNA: TGTGCCAGCAGCTTTGGGCAGGAGTACGAGCAGTACTTC
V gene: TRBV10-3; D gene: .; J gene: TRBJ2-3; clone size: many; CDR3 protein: CAITGNTDTQYF; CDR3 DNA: TGTGCCATCACGGGCAACACAGATACGCAGTATTTT
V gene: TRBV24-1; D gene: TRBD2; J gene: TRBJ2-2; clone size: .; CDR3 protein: CATSDRTSGGNTGELFF; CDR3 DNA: TGTGCCACCAGTGATCGGACTAGCGGGGGGAACACCGGGGAGCTGTTTTTT
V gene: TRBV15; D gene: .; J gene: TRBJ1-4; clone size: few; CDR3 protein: CATSSLRASNEKLFF; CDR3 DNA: TGTGCCACCAGCAGTTTAAGGGCCTCTAATGAAAAACTGTTTTTT
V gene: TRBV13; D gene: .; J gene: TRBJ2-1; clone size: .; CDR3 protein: CASSFPWPRDNEQFF; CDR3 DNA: TGTGCCAGCAGCTTCCCCTGGCCTAGGGACAATGAGCAGTTCTTC
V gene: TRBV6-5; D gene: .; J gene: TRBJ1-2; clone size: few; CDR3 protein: CASSYTVPKDYGYTF; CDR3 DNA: TGTGCCAGCAGTTATACAGTACCGAAGGACTATGGCTACACCTTC
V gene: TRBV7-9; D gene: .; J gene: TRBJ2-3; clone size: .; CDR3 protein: CASSPRRSESTDTQYF; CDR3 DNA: TGTGCCAGCAGCCCCCGGAGGAGCGAGAGCACAGATACGCAGTATTTT
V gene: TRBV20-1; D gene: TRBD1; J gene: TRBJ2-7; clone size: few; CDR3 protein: CSAVAGGTYEQYF; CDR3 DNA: TGCAGTGCTGTGGCAGGGGGTACCTACGAGCAGTACTTC
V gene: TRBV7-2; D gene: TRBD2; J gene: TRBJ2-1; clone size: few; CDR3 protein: CASSFTSGITNEQFF; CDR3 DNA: TGTGCCAGCAGCTTCACTAGCGGGATAACCAATGAGCAGTTCTTC
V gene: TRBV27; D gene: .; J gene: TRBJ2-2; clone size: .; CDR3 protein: CACSLWLVGGVTGELFF; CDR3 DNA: TGTGCCTGCAGTTTATGGCTAGTGGGAGGTGTTACCGGGGAGCTGTTTTTT
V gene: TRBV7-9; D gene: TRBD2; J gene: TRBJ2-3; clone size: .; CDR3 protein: CASRRGEGADTQYF; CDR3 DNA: TGTGCCAGCAGACGGGGGGAAGGAGCAGATACGCAGTATTTT
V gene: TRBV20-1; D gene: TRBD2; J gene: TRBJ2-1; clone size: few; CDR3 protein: CSAKTSGTYNEQFF; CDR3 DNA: TGCAGTGCTAAGACTAGCGGGACGTACAATGAGCAGTTCTTC
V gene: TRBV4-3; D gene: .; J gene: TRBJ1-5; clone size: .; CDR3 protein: CASGQDGAGPQHF; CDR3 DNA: TGCGCCAGCGGCCAAGACGGCGCTGGGCCCCAGCATTTT
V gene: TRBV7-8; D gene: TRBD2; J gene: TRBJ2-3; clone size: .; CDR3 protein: CASSWLGGESTDTQYF; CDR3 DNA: TGTGCCAGCAGCTGGCTTGGGGGGGAAAGCACAGATACGCAGTATTTT
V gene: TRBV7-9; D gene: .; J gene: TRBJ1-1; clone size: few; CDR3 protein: CASSFPDYTEAFF; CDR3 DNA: TGTGCCAGCAGCTTTCCAGATTACACTGAAGCTTTCTTT
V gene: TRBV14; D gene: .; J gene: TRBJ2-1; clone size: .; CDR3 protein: CASSHGYLGVDNEQFF; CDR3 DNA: TGTGCCAGCAGCCATGGATACCTTGGGGTCGACAATGAGCAGTTCTTC
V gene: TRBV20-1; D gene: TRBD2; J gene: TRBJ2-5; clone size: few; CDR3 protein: CSAKLAGGSYNEQYF; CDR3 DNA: TGCAGTGCCAAACTAGCGGGAGGCTCCTACAATGAGCAGTACTTC
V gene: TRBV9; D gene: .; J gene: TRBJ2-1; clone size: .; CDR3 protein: CASSVAWGANNEQFF; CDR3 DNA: TGTGCCAGCAGCGTAGCTTGGGGGGCCAACAATGAGCAGTTCTTC
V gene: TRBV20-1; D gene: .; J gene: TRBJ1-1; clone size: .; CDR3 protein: CSARVGGVNTEAFF; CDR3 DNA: TGCAGTGCTAGAGTTGGGGGGGTGAACACTGAAGCTTTCTTT
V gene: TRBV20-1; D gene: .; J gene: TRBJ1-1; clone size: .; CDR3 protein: CSARVAGMNTKAFF; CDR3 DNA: TGCAGTGCTAGAGTGGCCGGAATGAACACTAAAGCTTTCTTT
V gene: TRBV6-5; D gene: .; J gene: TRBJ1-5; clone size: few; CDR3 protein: CASSFDPGGNQPQHF; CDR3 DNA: TGTGCCAGCAGTTTCGATCCAGGGGGCAATCAGCCCCAGCATTTT
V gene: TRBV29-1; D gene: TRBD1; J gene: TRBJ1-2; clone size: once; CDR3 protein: CSVRTGDHYGYTF; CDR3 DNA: TGCAGCGTTAGAACAGGGGATCACTATGGCTACACCTTC
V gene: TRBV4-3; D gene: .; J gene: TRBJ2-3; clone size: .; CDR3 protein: CASSQVRVRGTDTQYF; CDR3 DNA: TGCGCCAGCAGCCAAGTTAGGGTTCGGGGCACAGATACGCAGTATTTT
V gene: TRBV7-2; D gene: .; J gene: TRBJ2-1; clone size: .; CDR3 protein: CASSLARGQETQFF; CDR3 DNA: TGTGCCAGCAGCTTAGCGCGGGGCCAAGAGACCCAGTTCTTC
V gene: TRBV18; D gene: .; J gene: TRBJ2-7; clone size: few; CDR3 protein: CASSLQDNSYEQYF; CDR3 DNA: TGTGCCAGCTCACTCCAGGACAACTCCTACGAGCAGTACTTC
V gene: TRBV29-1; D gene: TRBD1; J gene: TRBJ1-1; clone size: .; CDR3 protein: CSVERHMGTGGPGDTEAFF; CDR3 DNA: TGCAGCGTTGAAAGGCACATGGGGACAGGGGGCCCAGGGGACACTGAAGCTTTCTTT
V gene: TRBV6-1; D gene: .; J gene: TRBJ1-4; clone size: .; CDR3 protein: CASSGVLRAGEKLFF; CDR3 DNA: TGTGCCAGCAGTGGAGTTCTCAGGGCTGGAGAAAAACTGTTTTTT
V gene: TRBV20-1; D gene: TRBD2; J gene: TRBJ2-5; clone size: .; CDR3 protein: CGAKGGYQETQYF; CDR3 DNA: TGCGGTGCTAAGGGAGGGTACCAAGAGACCCAGTACTTC
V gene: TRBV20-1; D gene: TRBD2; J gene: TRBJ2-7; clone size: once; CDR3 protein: CSARTGTSAYEQYF; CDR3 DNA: TGCAGTGCTAGGACCGGGACTAGCGCCTACGAGCAGTACTTC
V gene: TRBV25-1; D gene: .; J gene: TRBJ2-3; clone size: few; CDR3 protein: CASSEWRGGSTDTQYF; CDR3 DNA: TGTGCCAGCAGTGAATGGAGGGGGGGGAGCACAGATACGCAGTATTTT
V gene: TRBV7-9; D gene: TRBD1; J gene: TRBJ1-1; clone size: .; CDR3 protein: CASSFNQGANTEAFF; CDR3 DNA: TGTGCCAGCAGCTTCAATCAGGGGGCGAACACTGAAGCTTTCTTT